A selection of T cell receptor beta chains follows, all from one sample in a study of OX40 agonist ivuxolimab in advanced cancers. Profiling relied on immunoSEQ multiplex PCR, and the TCRdb table lists in-frame clones only, not all of them. The table includes about 43,000 clones, around 85% detected once. Sequenced here: CD4+ or CD8+ T cells sorted from blood, sampled in a trial of the OX40 agonist ivuxolimab. Source of these receptors: an adult with an advanced solid tumor such as melanoma, head and neck, liver or kidney cancer. CDR3s include the opening cysteine and the closing phenylalanine or tryptophan. The order of the fields is J gene, clone size, V gene, CDR3 protein. The size entry is marked missing in some rows and otherwise reads once, few, many or a size class.

j_call: TRBJ1-1; clone_size: .; v_call: TRBV5-6; cdr3_aa: CASSPAVGGRTEAFF
j_call: TRBJ1-1; clone_size: .; v_call: TRBV7-2; cdr3_aa: CASSFTGFEAFF
j_call: TRBJ2-7; clone_size: .; v_call: TRBV4-1; cdr3_aa: CASSPKTAGGFLSYEQYF
j_call: TRBJ2-3; clone_size: .; v_call: TRBV2; cdr3_aa: CASSEGTLTDTQYF
j_call: TRBJ2-4; clone_size: .; v_call: TRBV30; cdr3_aa: CAWSGGTGYDIQYF
j_call: TRBJ2-1; clone_size: .; v_call: TRBV5-5; cdr3_aa: CASSLIAGGHLEQFF
j_call: TRBJ2-5; clone_size: .; v_call: TRBV9; cdr3_aa: CASSASLAGENLLGETQYF
j_call: TRBJ2-2; clone_size: .; v_call: TRBV7-9; cdr3_aa: CASSSSGRATGELFF
j_call: TRBJ1-1; clone_size: .; v_call: TRBV5-4; cdr3_aa: CASSLSPGARIEAFF
j_call: TRBJ1-1; clone_size: .; v_call: TRBV27; cdr3_aa: CASSPLFGKGSTEAFF
j_call: TRBJ2-7; clone_size: .; v_call: TRBV5-4; cdr3_aa: CASSHVPGPYEQYF
j_call: TRBJ1-1; clone_size: .; v_call: TRBV29-1; cdr3_aa: CSVELRVTPEAFF
j_call: TRBJ1-1; clone_size: .; v_call: TRBV28; cdr3_aa: CASSLGGRANTEAFF
j_call: TRBJ2-4; clone_size: .; v_call: TRBV7-9; cdr3_aa: CASSLDAGALAGNIQYF
j_call: TRBJ2-3; clone_size: .; v_call: TRBV29-1; cdr3_aa: CSVEGTSGRATDTQYF
j_call: TRBJ1-1; clone_size: .; v_call: TRBV28; cdr3_aa: CASELQGAIGTEAFF
j_call: TRBJ2-7; clone_size: .; v_call: TRBV15; cdr3_aa: CATSRAGAGYEQYF
j_call: TRBJ2-4; clone_size: .; v_call: TRBV6-5; cdr3_aa: CASSYSMMNIQYF
j_call: TRBJ2-2; clone_size: .; v_call: TRBV19; cdr3_aa: CASSYMGTGELFF
j_call: TRBJ1-1; clone_size: .; v_call: TRBV29-1; cdr3_aa: CSVGGGDRAVNTEAFF
j_call: TRBJ2-1; clone_size: .; v_call: TRBV7-9; cdr3_aa: CASSSLAGGYNEQFF
j_call: TRBJ1-4; clone_size: .; v_call: TRBV7-9; cdr3_aa: CASSLGGGEKLFF
j_call: TRBJ2-7; clone_size: .; v_call: TRBV29-1; cdr3_aa: CSVEDLGGQRYF
j_call: TRBJ1-1; clone_size: .; v_call: TRBV27; cdr3_aa: CASKLDNGGEVF
j_call: TRBJ1-2; clone_size: .; v_call: TRBV4-1; cdr3_aa: CASSPNRGRNGYTF
j_call: TRBJ1-1; clone_size: .; v_call: TRBV29-1; cdr3_aa: CSVEGGLRNTEAFF
j_call: TRBJ2-7; clone_size: few; v_call: TRBV30; cdr3_aa: CAVGQGSSYEQYF
j_call: TRBJ1-1; clone_size: .; v_call: TRBV6-1; cdr3_aa: CASLEWSARGAFF
j_call: TRBJ2-2; clone_size: .; v_call: TRBV5-6; cdr3_aa: CASSLWVTGELFF
j_call: TRBJ2-5; clone_size: .; v_call: TRBV4-1; cdr3_aa: CASKPLAGGSYQETQYF
j_call: TRBJ2-1; clone_size: .; v_call: TRBV7-6; cdr3_aa: CASSSTVSPYNEQFF
j_call: TRBJ1-2; clone_size: once; v_call: TRBV9; cdr3_aa: CASSGYRETYGYTF
j_call: TRBJ2-2; clone_size: .; v_call: TRBV11-2; cdr3_aa: CASSNWGLAGNTGELFF
j_call: TRBJ1-2; clone_size: once; v_call: TRBV6-5; cdr3_aa: CASSYPQGDYGYTF
j_call: TRBJ1-2; clone_size: .; v_call: TRBV6-5; cdr3_aa: CASSYSIQGAGGYTF
j_call: TRBJ2-5; clone_size: few; v_call: TRBV9; cdr3_aa: CASSVASGRGETQYF
j_call: TRBJ2-7; clone_size: once; v_call: TRBV5-5; cdr3_aa: CASSLAPPPYEQYF
j_call: TRBJ1-5; clone_size: .; v_call: TRBV28; cdr3_aa: CASRSDYSNQPQHF
j_call: TRBJ2-4; clone_size: .; v_call: TRBV19; cdr3_aa: CASTKILGENIQYF
j_call: TRBJ1-1; clone_size: .; v_call: TRBV27; cdr3_aa: CASSHGTSYTEAFF
j_call: TRBJ2-5; clone_size: .; v_call: TRBV6-5; cdr3_aa: CASLSYSVQTQYF
j_call: TRBJ2-1; clone_size: .; v_call: TRBV6-1; cdr3_aa: CASSEALLFEQFF